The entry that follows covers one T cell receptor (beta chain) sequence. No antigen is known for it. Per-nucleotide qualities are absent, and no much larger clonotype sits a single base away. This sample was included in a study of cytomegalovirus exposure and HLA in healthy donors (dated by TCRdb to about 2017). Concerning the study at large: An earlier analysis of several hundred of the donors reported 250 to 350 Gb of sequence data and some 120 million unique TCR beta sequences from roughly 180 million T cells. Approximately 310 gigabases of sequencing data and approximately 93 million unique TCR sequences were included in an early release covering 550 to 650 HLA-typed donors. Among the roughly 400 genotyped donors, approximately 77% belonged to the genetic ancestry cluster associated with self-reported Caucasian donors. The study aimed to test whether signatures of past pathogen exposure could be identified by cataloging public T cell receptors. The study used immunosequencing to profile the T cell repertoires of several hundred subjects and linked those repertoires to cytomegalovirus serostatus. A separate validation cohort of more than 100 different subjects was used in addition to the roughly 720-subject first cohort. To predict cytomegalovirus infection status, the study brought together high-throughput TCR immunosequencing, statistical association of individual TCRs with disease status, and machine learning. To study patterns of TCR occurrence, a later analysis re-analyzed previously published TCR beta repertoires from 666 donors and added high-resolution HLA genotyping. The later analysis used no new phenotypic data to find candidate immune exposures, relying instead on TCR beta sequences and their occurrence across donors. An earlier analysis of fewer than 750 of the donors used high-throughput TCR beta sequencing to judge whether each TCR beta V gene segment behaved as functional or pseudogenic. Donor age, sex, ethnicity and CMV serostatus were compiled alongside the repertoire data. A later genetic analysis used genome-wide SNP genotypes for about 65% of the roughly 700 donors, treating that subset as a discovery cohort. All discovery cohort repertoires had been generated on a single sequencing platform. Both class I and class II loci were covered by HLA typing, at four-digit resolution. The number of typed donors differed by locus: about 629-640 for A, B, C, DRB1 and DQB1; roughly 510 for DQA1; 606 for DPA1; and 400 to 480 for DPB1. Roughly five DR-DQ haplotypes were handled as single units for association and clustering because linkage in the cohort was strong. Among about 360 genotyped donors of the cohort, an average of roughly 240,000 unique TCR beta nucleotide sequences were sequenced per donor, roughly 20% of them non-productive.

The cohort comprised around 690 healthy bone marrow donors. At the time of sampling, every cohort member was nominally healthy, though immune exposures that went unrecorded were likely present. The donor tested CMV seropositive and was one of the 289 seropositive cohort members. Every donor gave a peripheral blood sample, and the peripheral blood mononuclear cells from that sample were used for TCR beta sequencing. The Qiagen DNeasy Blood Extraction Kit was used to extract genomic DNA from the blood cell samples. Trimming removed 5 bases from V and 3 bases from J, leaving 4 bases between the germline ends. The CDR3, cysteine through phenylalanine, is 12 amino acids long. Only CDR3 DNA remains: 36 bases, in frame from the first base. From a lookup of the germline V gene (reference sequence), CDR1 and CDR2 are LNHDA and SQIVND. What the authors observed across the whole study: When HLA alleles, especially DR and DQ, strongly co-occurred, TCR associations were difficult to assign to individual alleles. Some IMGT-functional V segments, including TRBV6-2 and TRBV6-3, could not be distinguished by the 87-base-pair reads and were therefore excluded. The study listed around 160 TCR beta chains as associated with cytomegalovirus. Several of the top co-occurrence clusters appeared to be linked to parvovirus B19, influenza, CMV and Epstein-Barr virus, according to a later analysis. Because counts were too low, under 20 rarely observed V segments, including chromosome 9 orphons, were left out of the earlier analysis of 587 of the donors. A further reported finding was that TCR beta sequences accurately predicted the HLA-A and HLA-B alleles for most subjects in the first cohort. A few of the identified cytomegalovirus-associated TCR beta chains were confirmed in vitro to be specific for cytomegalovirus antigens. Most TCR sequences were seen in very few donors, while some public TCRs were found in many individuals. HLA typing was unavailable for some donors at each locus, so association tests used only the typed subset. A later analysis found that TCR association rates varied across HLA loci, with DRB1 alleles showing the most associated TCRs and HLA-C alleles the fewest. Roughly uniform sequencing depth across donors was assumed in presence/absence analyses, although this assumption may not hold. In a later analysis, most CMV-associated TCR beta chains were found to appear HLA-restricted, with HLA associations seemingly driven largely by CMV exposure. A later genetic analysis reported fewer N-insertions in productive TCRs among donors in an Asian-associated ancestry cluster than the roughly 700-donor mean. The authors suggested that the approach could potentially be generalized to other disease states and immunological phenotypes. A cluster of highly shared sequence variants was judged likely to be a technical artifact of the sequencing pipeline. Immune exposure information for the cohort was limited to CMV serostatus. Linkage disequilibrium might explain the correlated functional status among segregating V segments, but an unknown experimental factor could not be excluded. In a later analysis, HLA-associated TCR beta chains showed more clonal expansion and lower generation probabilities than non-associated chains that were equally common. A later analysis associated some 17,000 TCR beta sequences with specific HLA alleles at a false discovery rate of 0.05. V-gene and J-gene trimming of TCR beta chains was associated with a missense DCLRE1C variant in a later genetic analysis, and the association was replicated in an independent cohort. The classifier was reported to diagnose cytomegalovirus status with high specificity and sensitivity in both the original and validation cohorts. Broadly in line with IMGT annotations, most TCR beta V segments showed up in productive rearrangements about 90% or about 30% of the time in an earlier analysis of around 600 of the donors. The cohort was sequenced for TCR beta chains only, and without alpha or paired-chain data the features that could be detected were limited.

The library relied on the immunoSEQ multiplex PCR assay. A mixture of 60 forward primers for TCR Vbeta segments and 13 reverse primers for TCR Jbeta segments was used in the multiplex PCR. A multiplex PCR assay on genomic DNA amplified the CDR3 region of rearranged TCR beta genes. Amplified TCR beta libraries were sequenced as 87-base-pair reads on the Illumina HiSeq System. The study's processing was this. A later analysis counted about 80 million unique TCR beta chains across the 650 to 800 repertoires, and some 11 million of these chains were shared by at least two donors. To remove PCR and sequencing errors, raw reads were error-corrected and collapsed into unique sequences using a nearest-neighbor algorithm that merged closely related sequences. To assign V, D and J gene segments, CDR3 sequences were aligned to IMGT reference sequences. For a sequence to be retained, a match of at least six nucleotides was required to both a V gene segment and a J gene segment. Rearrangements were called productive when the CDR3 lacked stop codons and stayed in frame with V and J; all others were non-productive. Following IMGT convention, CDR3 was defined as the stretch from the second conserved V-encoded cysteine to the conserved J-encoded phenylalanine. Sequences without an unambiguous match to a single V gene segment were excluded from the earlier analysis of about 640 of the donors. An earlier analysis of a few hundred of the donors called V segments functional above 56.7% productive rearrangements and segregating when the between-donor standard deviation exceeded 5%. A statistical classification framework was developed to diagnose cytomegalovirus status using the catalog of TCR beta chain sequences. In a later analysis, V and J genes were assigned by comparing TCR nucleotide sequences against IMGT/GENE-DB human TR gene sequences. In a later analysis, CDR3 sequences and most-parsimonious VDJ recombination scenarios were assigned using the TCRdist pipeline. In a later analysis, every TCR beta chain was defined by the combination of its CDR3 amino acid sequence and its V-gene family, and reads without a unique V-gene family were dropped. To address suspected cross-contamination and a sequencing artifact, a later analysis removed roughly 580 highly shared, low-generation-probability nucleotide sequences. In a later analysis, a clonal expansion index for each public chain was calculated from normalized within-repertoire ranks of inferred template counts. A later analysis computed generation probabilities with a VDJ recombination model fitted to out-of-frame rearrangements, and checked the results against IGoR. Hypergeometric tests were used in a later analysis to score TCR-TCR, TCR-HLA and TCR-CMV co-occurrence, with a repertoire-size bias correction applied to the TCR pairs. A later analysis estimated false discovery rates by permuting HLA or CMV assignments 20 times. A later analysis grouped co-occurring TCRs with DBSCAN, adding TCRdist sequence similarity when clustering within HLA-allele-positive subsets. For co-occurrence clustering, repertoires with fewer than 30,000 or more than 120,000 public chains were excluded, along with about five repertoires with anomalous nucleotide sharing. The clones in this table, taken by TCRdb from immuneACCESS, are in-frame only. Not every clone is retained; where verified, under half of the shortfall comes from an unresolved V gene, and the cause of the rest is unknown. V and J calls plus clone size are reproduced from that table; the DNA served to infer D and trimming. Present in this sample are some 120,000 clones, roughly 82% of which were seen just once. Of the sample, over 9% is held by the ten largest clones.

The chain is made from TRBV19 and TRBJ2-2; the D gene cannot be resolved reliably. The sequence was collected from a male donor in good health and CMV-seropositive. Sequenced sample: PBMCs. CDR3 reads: CASSQYTGELFF. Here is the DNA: TGTGCCAGTAGTCAGTACACCGGGGAGCTGTTTTTT.